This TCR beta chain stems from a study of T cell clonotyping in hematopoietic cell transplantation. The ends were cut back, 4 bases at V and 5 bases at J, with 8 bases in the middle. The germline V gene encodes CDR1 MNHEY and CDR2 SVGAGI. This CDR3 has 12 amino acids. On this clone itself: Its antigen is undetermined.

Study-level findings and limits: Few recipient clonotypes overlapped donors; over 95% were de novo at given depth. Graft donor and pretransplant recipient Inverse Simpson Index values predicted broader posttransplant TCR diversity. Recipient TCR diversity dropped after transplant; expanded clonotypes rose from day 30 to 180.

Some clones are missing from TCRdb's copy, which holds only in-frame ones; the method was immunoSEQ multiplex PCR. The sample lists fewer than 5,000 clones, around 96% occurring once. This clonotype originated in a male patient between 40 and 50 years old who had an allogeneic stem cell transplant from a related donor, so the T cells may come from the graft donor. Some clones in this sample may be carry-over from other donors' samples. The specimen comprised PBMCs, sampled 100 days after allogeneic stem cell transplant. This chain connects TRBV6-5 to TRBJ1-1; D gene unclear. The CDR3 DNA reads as TGTGCCAGCAGTTCCGGGATGACTGAAGCTTTCTTT. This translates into CASSSGMTEAFF.